The 5 T cell receptor beta chains below all came from one sample that was sequenced in a study of T-cell reconstitution after alpha-beta-depleted transplantation in children. Unique molecular identifiers featured in how the TCRbeta library was prepared. MiXCR was run by TCRdb on the PCR reads, yielding one entry per CDR3 protein. The sample contains around 440,000 distinct CDR3 sequences, 10% of which appear only once. The sequences come from PBMCs, collected before TCRalphabeta/CD19-depleted stem cell transplant. These receptors were obtained from a child aged 2-15 years with inherited bone marrow failure, due to receive a stem cell transplant.

This clonotype was picked up many times. The chain carries TRBV29-1 and TRBJ2-1, with 10 bases matching TRBD2. Looked up from germline, CDR1 is SQVTM and CDR2 is ANQGSEA. This CDR3 is built from 14 residues. J lost 4 bases, V lost 4 bases, and 4 bases had no gene match. In nucleotides, the CDR3 is TGCAGCGTTGCTGGGACTAGCGTATACAATGAGCAGTTCTTC. It codes for CSVAGTSVYNEQFF.

This chain joins TRBV3-1 and TRBJ1-2; 7 bases map to TRBD1. V was clipped by 1 base and J by 2 bases; unmatched bases: 4. Germline CDR1 reads LGHDT; CDR2 reads YNNKEL (reference sequence). This CDR3 has 15 amino acids. CDR3 sequence reads: CASSQGRGVNYGYTF. The CDR3 DNA sequence: TGTGCCAGCAGCCAAGGCAGGGGGGTAAACTATGGCTACACCTTC. The full variable domain, with the rest looked up from reference TRBV3-1 and TRBJ1-2, is DTAVSQTPKYLVTQMGNDKSIKCEQNLGHDTMYWYKQDSKKFLKIMFSYNNKELIINETVPNRFSPKSPDKAHLNLHINSLELGDSAVYFCASSQGRGVNYGYTFGSGTRLTVV.

V usage is TRBV5-4 and J usage is TRBJ2-3; 13 nucleotides match TRBD2. The V gene's germline CDR1 is SGHNT and CDR2 YYREEE (reference sequence). V trimming: 5 bases; J trimming: 3 bases; junction bases outside the gene matches: 6. The CDR3 contains 16 residues. CDR3 region: CASRGLAGDMTDTQYF. The DNA for the CDR3 is TGTGCCAGCAGAGGACTAGCGGGAGACATGACAGATACGCAGTATTTT. Based on the CDR3 plus reference TRBV5-4 and TRBJ2-3, the full variable domain is ETGVTQSPTHLIKTRGQQVTLRCSSQSGHNTVSWYQQALGQGPQFIFQYYREEENGRGNFPPRFSGLQFPNYSSELNVNALELDDSALYLCASRGLAGDMTDTQYFGPGTRLTVL.

The genes are TRBV13 and TRBJ2-7; D remains ambiguous. V lost 3 bases and J lost 3, with 9 bases in between. CDR3 length: 13 residues. Germline loops: CDR1 PRHDT, CDR2 FYEKMQ (reference sequence). The chain's CDR3 is CASSFGPLYEQYF. In DNA, the CDR3 is TGTGCCAGCAGCTTCGGGCCGCTCTACGAGCAGTACTTC.

This clonotype came up a few times. CDR3 loop: CASSTSHRGSSYNEQFF. CDR3 nucleotide sequence: TGTGCCAGCAGTACCTCTCACAGGGGATCTTCCTACAATGAGCAGTTCTTC. The chain carries TRBV12-3 or TRBV12-4 and TRBJ2-1, with TRBD1 identical over 7 bases. V was clipped by 5 bases and J by 1 base; unmatched bases: 11. The CDR3 totals 17 residues.